This T cell receptor (beta chain) was recorded in a study of Graves' ophthalmopathy and Graves' hyperthyroidism. This CDR3 contains 13 residues. The V end was cut by 2 bases, the J end by 4 bases, with 8 bases between. Germline lookup yields CDR1 ENHRY and CDR2 SYGVKD. From RNA, the CDR3 regions of TCR beta chains were amplified and sequenced. After a first-round RT-PCR with HTBI primers, a second-round multiplex PCR was run. Each CDR3 protein is one row after TCRdb ran MiXCR on the multiplex PCR reads. The table lists just over 400,000 distinct CDR3 sequences, roughly 20% of them singletons, with around 3.1% in the top ten. The authors diagnosed from clinical symptoms, serum thyroxine, TRAb, thyroid ultrasound and orbital computed tomography. This clonotype came up many times.

This TCR derives from a woman between 18 and 29 years old with stable Graves' hyperthyroidism. Sequenced sample: peripheral blood. V usage is TRBV10-3 and J usage is TRBJ2-5; D call uncertain. The CDR3 DNA is TGTGCCATCAGTGAGATGTTCACAGAGACCCAGTACTTC. Its translation: CAISEMFTETQYF.